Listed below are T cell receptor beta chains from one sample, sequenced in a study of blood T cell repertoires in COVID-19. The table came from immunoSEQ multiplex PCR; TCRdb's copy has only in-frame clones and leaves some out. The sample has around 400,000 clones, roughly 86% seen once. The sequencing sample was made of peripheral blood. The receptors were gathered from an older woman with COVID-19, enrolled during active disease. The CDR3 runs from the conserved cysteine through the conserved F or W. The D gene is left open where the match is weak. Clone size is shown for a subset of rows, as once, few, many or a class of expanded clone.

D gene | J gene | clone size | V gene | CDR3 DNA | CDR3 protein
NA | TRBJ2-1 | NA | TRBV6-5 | TGTGCCAGCAGCCGGAAGGGGGAGGGCTACAATGAGCAGTTCTTC | CASSRKGEGYNEQFF
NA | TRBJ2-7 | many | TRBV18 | TGTGCCAGTTCCCTTAGCCCGAACGCCTCTCCTGGGGAGCAGTACTTC | CASSLSPNASPGEQYF
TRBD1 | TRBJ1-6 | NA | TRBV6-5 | TGTGCCAGCAGTTACTCGGACAGGGATTATTCACCCCTCCACTTT | CASSYSDRDYSPLHF
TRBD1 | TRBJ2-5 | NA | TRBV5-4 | TGTGCCACTTGGGACAGGGAAATCCAAGAGACCCAGTACTTC | CATWDREIQETQYF
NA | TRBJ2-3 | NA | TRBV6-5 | TGTGCCAGCAGTTACCAACAGGCCACAGATACGCAGTATTTT | CASSYQQATDTQYF
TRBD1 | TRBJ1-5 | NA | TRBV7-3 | TGTGCCAGCAGGCTACAAACAGGGGGCAATCAGCCCCAGCATTTT | CASRLQTGGNQPQHF
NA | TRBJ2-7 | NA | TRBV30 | TGTGCTGGGAGGCAGGAGAACGAGCAGTACTTC | CAGRQENEQYF
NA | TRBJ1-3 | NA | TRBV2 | TGTGCCAGCAGCGCCGGACAGACAAAGGGAAACACCATATATTTT | CASSAGQTKGNTIYF
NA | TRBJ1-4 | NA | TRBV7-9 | TGTGCCAGCAGCTTGCGTGGTGAGGAAAAACTGTTTTTT | CASSLRGEEKLFF
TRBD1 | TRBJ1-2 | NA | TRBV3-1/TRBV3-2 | TGTGCCAGCAGCCCATGGACAGGGGAAGTCGGCTACACCTTC | CASSPWTGEVGYTF
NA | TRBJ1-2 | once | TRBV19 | TGTGCCAGTAGTGGGTTTATTCAGGGGTTCGATGGCTACACCTTC | CASSGFIQGFDGYTF
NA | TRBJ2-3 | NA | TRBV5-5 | TGTGCCAGCGGACGACAGTCCTTTACCACAGATACGCAGTATTTT | CASGRQSFTTDTQYF
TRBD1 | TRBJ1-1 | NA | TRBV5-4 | TGTGCCAGCAGCTTGCGCTCGAGGGGGCCGAACACTGAAGCTTTCTTT | CASSLRSRGPNTEAFF
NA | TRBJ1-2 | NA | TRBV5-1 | TGCGCCAGCAGCCCCGGAGACTATGGCTACACCTTC | CASSPGDYGYTF
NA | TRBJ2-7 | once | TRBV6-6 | TGTGCCAGCAGTGAGGGGGGGTTCTCCTACGAGCAGTACTTC | CASSEGGFSYEQYF
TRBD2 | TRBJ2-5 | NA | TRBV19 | TGTGCCAGTAGGCCGTCGGGGGGGCAGCGGGAGACCCAGTACTTC | CASRPSGGQRETQYF
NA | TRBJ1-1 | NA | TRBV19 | TGTGCCAGTAGTATAGGGGGCCTGAACACTGAAGCTTTCTTT | CASSIGGLNTEAFF
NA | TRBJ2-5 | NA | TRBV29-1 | TGCAGCGTTAGTGTGGGCCCCCGGGAGACCCAGTACTTC | CSVSVGPRETQYF
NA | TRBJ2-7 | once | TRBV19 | TGTGCCAGTAGCAAGCCTGAGGGCCTCTACGAGCAGTACTTC | CASSKPEGLYEQYF
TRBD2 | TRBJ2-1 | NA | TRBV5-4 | TGTGCCAGCAGCTTGGGGGCTAGCGGGGGGCCTCGCAATGAGCAGTTCTTC | CASSLGASGGPRNEQFF
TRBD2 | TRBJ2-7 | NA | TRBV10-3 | TGTGCCACCCTCGGGGGGGCCTACGAGCAGTACTTC | CATLGGAYEQYF
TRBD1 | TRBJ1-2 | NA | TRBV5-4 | TGTGCCAGCAGCCCCGGACAGGGAGGGTATGGCTACACCTTC | CASSPGQGGYGYTF
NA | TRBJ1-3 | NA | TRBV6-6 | TGTGCCAGCAGTGATTCAGGAAGCTCTGGAAACACCATATATTTT | CASSDSGSSGNTIYF
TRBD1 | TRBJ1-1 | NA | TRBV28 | TGTGCCAGCAGCTACCCAGGACAGGATAAAGCTTTCTTT | CASSYPGQDKAFF
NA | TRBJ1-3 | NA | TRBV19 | TGTGCCAGTAGGCTCGAACAGAGCTCTGGAAACACCATATATTTT | CASRLEQSSGNTIYF
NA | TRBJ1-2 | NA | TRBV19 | TGTGCCAGTAGTGCCCAGGGCGGCCTCTATGGCTACACCTTC | CASSAQGGLYGYTF
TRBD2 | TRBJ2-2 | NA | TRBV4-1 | TGCGCCAGCAGCCGCGGACTAGCGGGGGATAGGGAGCTGTTTTTT | CASSRGLAGDRELFF
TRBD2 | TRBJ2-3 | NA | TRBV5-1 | TGCGCCAGCAGCCTTAGTGGGACTAGCGGCACAGATACGCAGTATTTT | CASSLSGTSGTDTQYF
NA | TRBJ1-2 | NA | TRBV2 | TGTGCCAGCAGTTGGGACTCCAACCCAGGCTACACCTTC | CASSWDSNPGYTF
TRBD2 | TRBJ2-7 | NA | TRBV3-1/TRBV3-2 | TGTGCCAGCAGCCACGGGACTACCAACTACGAGCAGTACTTC | CASSHGTTNYEQYF
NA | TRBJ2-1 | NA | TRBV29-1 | TGCAGCGCCCTTCTTAGGAGGGGCGGGGTGTATGAGCAGTTCTTC | CSALLRRGGVYEQFF
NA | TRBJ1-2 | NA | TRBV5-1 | TGCGCCAGCAGCCAGGACGGCAGGGGCTATGGCTACACCTTC | CASSQDGRGYGYTF
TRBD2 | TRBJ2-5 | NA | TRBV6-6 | TGTGCCAGCAGTTCCGCTCATGGACTAGCGAGGGAGACCCAGTACTTC | CASSSAHGLARETQYF
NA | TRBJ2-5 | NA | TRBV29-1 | TGCAGCGTTGCCAGTGTCGGGGAGACCCAGTACTTC | CSVASVGETQYF
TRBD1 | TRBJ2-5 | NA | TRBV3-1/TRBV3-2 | TGTGCCAGCAGCCAAAAAGGGGGCAAGGAGACCCAGTACTTC | CASSQKGGKETQYF
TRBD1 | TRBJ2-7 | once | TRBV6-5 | TGTGCCAGCAGTAACTTGGGACAGGGGGCCTACGAGCAGTACTTC | CASSNLGQGAYEQYF
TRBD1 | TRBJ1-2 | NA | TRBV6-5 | TGTGCCAGCAGTTTGGGGACAGACTATGGCTACACCTTC | CASSLGTDYGYTF
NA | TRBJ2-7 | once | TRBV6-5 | TGTGCCAGCAGGCCGACTAGGTACTACGAGCAGTACTTC | CASRPTRYYEQYF
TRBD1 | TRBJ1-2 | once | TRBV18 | TGTGCCAGCTCACCCGACGGGACAGCCTATGGCTACACCTTC | CASSPDGTAYGYTF
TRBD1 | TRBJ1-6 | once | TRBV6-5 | TGTGCCATTACCCAGGGGGATTATAGGTATTCACCCCTCCACTTT | CAITQGDYRYSPLHF
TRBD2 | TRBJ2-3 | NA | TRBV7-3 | TGTGCCAGCAGCTTAGGGACTAGCGGCGGCACAGATACGCAGTATTTT | CASSLGTSGGTDTQYF
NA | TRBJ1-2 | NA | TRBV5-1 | TGCGCCAGCAGCCCTCCGGCGGGGGCCTTTAGGAGTGGCTACACCTTC | CASSPPAGAFRSGYTF
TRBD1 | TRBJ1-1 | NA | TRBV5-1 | TGCGCCAGCAGCCCTAGGACAGGGTCGGGTGAAGCTTTCTTT | CASSPRTGSGEAFF
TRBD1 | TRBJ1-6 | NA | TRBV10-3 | TGTGCCATCAGTGCGGGGACAGGGTTTTACGGACTCCTCCACTTT | CAISAGTGFYGLLHF
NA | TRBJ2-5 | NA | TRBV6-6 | TGTGCCAGCAGCGACCCAGCGGAGACCCAGTACTTC | CASSDPAETQYF
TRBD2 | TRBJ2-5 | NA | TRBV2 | TGTGCCAGCAGTGGTAGCGGGGGGTCGGAGACCCAGTACTTC | CASSGSGGSETQYF